This T cell receptor beta chain was sequenced for a study of OX40 agonist ivuxolimab in advanced cancers. About the study: At 0.01 to 10 mg/kg, ivuxolimab was administered intravenously to patients every 2 weeks. Patients assigned to dose escalation were diagnosed with hepatocellular carcinoma, melanoma, renal cell or head and neck cancer.

Study conclusions and caveats: Individuals who were partial responders at 0.1-3.0 mg/kg had clonal expansion that ranked among the lowest.

Here immunoSEQ multiplex PCR was the method, and the copy in TCRdb shows in-frame clones only, minus some. The repertoire holds roughly 70,000 clones, with approximately 80% as singletons. A remark on this clone: Its antigen is unidentified.

The length of the CDR3 is 15 residues. With V trimmed by 6 bases and J by 0 bases, 6 bases remained unmatched. Germline V lookup: CDR1 MNHEY, CDR2 SVGAGI. The chain carries TRBV6-5 and TRBJ2-7; 9 bases are a match to TRBD1. The sample in question was CD4+ or CD8+ T cells sorted from blood, obtained in a trial of the OX40 agonist ivuxolimab. This TCR came from an adult with an advanced solid tumor such as melanoma, head and neck, liver or kidney cancer. CDR3 nucleotide sequence: TGTGCCAGCAGCCCGGGACAGGGCTACTCCTACGAGCAGTACGTC. It encodes CASSPGQGYSYEQYV.